This T cell receptor beta chain appears in the sequencing data of a study of blood T cell repertoires in COVID-19. Study as a whole: Italy, Spain and the United States were the sources of the convalescent and acute COVID-19 samples. From T cells, B-cell-depleted T cells, or PBMCs came the material, which was cDNA or gDNA.

The count of this clone is one. Original processing methods: Amplification of reference gene primers was used by the study to estimate nucleated cell counts. This table comes from immunoSEQ multiplex PCR, and its TCRdb copy is limited to in-frame clones, with some not included. That table furnishes V, J and clone size, whereas the DNA furnished D and trimming. The data show over 200,000 clones, with about 88% seen just once and roughly 2% held by the top ten. The receptor was isolated from a man in his forties or fifties with active or convalescent COVID-19. The sequenced material came from peripheral blood.

The CDR3 DNA reads TGTGCCAGTAGTATACCCCTCGGACAGGGTAGCAATCAGCCCCAGCATTTT. It encodes CASSIPLGQGSNQPQHF. This chain links TRBV19 with TRBJ1-5; TRBD1 matches at 8 bases. CDR3 length equals 17 residues. Per the germline V gene, CDR1 is LNHDA and CDR2 is SQIVND (reference sequence). Trimming cost V 2 bases and J 0 bases; bases outside gene matches: 6. The full variable domain, in which reference TRBV19 and TRBJ1-5 provide the parts outside the CDR3, is DGGITQSPKYLFRKEGQNVTLSCEQNLNHDAMYWYRQDPGQGLRLIYYSQIVNDFQKGDIAEGYSVSREKKESFPLTVTSAQKNPTAFYLCASSIPLGQGSNQPQHFGDGTRLSIL.